This TCR beta chain was observed in a study of shared clonotypes between healthy human individuals. Study-wide background: Used for every donor were three CD4 naive, three CD4 memory, two CD8 naive and one CD8 memory plate. Study results and caveats: Generation probability values for non-shared clonotypes were lower than those for clonotypes shared by all four donors.

There were only Caucasian adults among the donors, and all lived in Nashville, Tennessee. CD4+ cells were split into CD45RA+ naive and CD45RA-negative memory subsets. The method was immunoSEQ multiplex PCR; TCRdb's version includes in-frame clones alone and lacks a portion of them. The table lists around 2.1 million clones, 90% to 96% of them singletons. About this clone itself: Its antigen is unknown.

CDR1 and CDR2 from the germline V gene are LNHDA and SQIVND (reference sequence). V lost 8 bases to trimming and J lost 4 bases, with 23 bases between them. The CDR3 has 16 amino acids. The TCR originated in a man between 18 and 35 years old in good health. The chain has TRBV19 and TRBJ2-5; D could derive from TRBD1 or TRBD2 (6 bases each). The sequenced material came from naive CD4+ T cells sorted from blood. Subset specified: CD45RA+ positively selected. In nucleotides, the CDR3 is TGTGCCAGTGGCTCGAGGGGGGCGAAGTTGGGAGAGACCCAGTACTTC. Translation gives CASGSRGAKLGETQYF.